This T cell receptor (beta chain) was documented in a study of T cells in Graves' hyperthyroidism and ophthalmopathy. Amplification targeted TCR beta CDR3 regions from RNA transcripts. Initially, a first-round RT-PCR of the TCR CDR3 employed the HTBI primer set. TCRdb fed the multiplex PCR reads into MiXCR, producing one record per CDR3 protein. The sample contains 700,000 or so distinct CDR3 sequences, roughly 15% of which appear only once. Duration under 3 months, a NOSPECS grade of at least 4, and a Clinical Activity Score of at least 3 characterized the ophthalmopathy patients. Diagnostic decisions used clinical symptoms, serum thyroxine and TRAb, thyroid ultrasound and orbital computed tomography. Whole-study results and caveats: Peripheral blood also featured most of the thyroid clonotypes expanded above 0.001. Ophthalmopathy cases were set apart from stable hyperthyroidism by a 13 V-J model.

This CDR3 is built from 14 residues. Trimming pared 3 bases from V and 0 bases from J, leaving 11 bases between. Germline V CDR1 and CDR2: SQVTM, ANQGSEA. On this clonotype itself: No antigen is known for it.

The specimen sequenced was blood. This TCR was sampled from a woman aged 45-59 years with Graves' ophthalmopathy. The chain recombines TRBV29-1 with TRBJ1-2, with no clear D. The CDR3 DNA is TGCAGCGTTGATACCGCAGGACCTAACTATGGCTACACCTTC. As protein: CSVDTAGPNYGYTF.